These T cell receptor beta chains were read from a single sample in a study of cytomegalovirus exposure and HLA in healthy donors. The method was immunoSEQ multiplex PCR; TCRdb's version includes in-frame clones alone and lacks a portion of them. In the table there are about 130,000 clones, roughly four fifths of which are singletons. Sequenced input: PBMCs. These TCRs come from a male donor in good health and CMV-seronegative. Each CDR3 is given with its conserved first and last residue. The order of the fields is V gene, J gene, clone size, D gene, CDR3 protein, CDR3 DNA. A D gene is named only where the DNA matches it firmly. Not every row has a clone size; where given, it reads once, few, many or a size class.

>TRBV5-1|TRBJ2-3|.|.
CASSFLRDTDTQYF
TGCGCCAGCAGCTTTCTGAGGGACACAGATACGCAGTATTTT
>TRBV10-3|TRBJ1-1|.|.
CAISPSQNTEAFF
TGTGCCATCAGTCCAAGCCAGAACACTGAAGCTTTCTTT
>TRBV4-3|TRBJ1-2|.|.
CASSQETGGVWYGYTF
TGCGCCAGCAGCCAAGAGACGGGGGGCGTATGGTATGGCTACACCTTC
>TRBV6-5|TRBJ2-1|.|TRBD1
CASSYSTGSHEQFF
TGTGCCAGCAGTTACTCGACAGGGTCTCATGAGCAGTTCTTC
>TRBV7-2|TRBJ2-5|once|TRBD2
CASSYSGYQEIQYF
TGTGCCAGCAGTTATAGCGGGTACCAAGAGATCCAGTACTTC
>TRBV4-3|TRBJ2-1|.|TRBD2
CASSQDLRSSGPYNEQFF
TGCGCCAGCAGCCAAGACCTTCGTTCTAGCGGGCCCTACAATGAGCAGTTCTTC
>TRBV11-2|TRBJ1-3|few|.
CASSPAGAGNTIYF
TGTGCCAGCAGCCCAGCGGGTGCTGGAAACACCATATATTTT
>TRBV27|TRBJ1-4|.|TRBD1
CASSGQGDEKLFF
TGTGCCAGCAGTGGACAGGGGGATGAAAAACTGTTTTTT
>TRBV7-3|TRBJ2-3|.|TRBD1
CASSLDRGSYDTQYF
TGTGCCAGCAGCTTAGACAGGGGATCATATGATACGCAGTATTTT
>TRBV19|TRBJ1-5|.|.
CASSMDRNQPQHF
TGTGCCAGTAGTATGGACAGAAATCAGCCCCAGCATTTT
>TRBV7-6|TRBJ1-1|.|.
CASSRNLGEVNTEAFF
TGTGCCAGCAGCCGCAACTTAGGGGAGGTGAATACTGAAGCTTTCTTT
>TRBV28|TRBJ1-4|.|TRBD1
CASRPTPGQIKEATNEKLFF
TGTGCCAGCAGACCGACTCCGGGACAGATAAAGGAAGCAACTAATGAAAAACTGTTTTTT
>TRBV13|TRBJ1-1|few|TRBD1
CASTLDPGQGSLTEAFF
TGTGCCAGCACCTTGGATCCGGGACAGGGGTCGTTGACTGAAGCTTTCTTT
>TRBV19|TRBJ2-4|few|.
CASSIGGNIQYF
TGTGCCAGTAGTATAGGAGGGAACATTCAGTACTTC
>TRBV29-1|TRBJ2-1|.|TRBD2
CSHGPTSGVYNEQFF
TGCAGCCACGGACCGACTAGCGGCGTTTACAATGAGCAGTTCTTC
>TRBV7-3|TRBJ2-3|.|TRBD1
CASSLSGGLQYF
TGTGCCAGCAGCCTGTCAGGGGGTTTACAGTATTTT
>TRBV7-2|TRBJ1-2|once|TRBD1
CASSPGQGERYGYTF
TGTGCCAGCAGCCCCGGACAGGGTGAGCGCTATGGCTACACCTTC
>TRBV28|TRBJ2-1|.|TRBD1
CASSPLLRDSQGSSYNEQFF
TGTGCCAGCAGTCCTTTACTCCGGGACAGCCAAGGGAGCTCCTACAATGAGCAGTTCTTC
>TRBV4-1|TRBJ2-7|few|TRBD2
CASSQGRVAGSYEQYF
TGCGCCAGCAGCCAAGGCCGCGTAGCGGGGAGTTACGAGCAGTACTTC
>TRBV27|TRBJ2-7|.|TRBD2
CASSSTRRLAGPKYEQYF
TGTGCCAGCAGTTCCACCCGGAGACTAGCGGGCCCTAAGTACGAGCAGTACTTC
>TRBV30|TRBJ1-6|few|.
CAWSGQQGPLHF
TGTGCCTGGAGCGGACAGCAAGGGCCCCTCCACTTT
>TRBV27|TRBJ2-7|.|TRBD1
CASRRTGGYEQYF
TGTGCCAGCCGAAGGACAGGGGGGTACGAGCAGTACTTC
>TRBV5-4|TRBJ1-2|once|TRBD1
CASSLEGADGYTF
TGTGCCAGTAGCTTGGAGGGGGCCGATGGCTACACCTTC
>TRBV5-4|TRBJ1-5|.|TRBD1
CASSLGGQGGNQPQHF
TGTGCCAGCAGCTTGGGGGGGCAGGGGGGTAATCAGCCCCAGCATTTT
>TRBV2|TRBJ1-2|.|TRBD1
CASSEDRGARRYGYTF
TGTGCCAGCAGTGAAGACAGGGGAGCCCGCCGTTATGGCTACACCTTC
>TRBV6-1|TRBJ2-1|few|.
CASSESLAVDFF
TGTGCCAGCAGTGAATCCCTAGCTGTTGATTTCTTC
>TRBV19|TRBJ1-5|.|.
CASSSQGNQPQHF
TGTGCCAGTAGTTCACAGGGCAATCAGCCCCAGCATTTT
>TRBV6-5|TRBJ1-1|.|.
CASMGGNTEAFF
TGTGCCAGCATGGGGGGGAACACTGAAGCTTTCTTT
>TRBV5-1|TRBJ2-7|few|.
CASSLDGAYEQYF
TGCGCCAGCAGCTTGGACGGAGCCTACGAGCAGTACTTC
>TRBV2|TRBJ1-1|.|.
CASTLQVTEAFF
TGTGCCAGCACTCTACAGGTAACTGAAGCTTTCTTT
>TRBV7-3|TRBJ2-5|.|.
CASSLPGSETQYF
TGTGCCAGCAGCCTGCCGGGGTCGGAGACCCAGTACTTC
>TRBV28|TRBJ2-7|few|TRBD2
CATLRSGLAGSYEQYF
TGTGCCACCTTACGCTCGGGACTAGCGGGCTCCTACGAGCAGTACTTC